One and the same sample provided the 26 T cell receptor beta chains below, sequenced in a study of circulating tumor DNA in untreated peripheral T-cell lymphoma. Only in-frame clones appear in the TCRdb table, and some are missing; sequencing was by immunoSEQ multiplex PCR. The sample shows over 4,000 clones, 65% to 70% of them seen only once. The material sequenced was tumor tissue. These receptors all stem from a human donor with peripheral T-cell lymphoma.

The chain links TRBV11-3 to TRBJ2-7, with TRBD1 identical over 7 bases. The V and J ends lost 1 base and 6 bases, in that order; junction bases with no gene match: 6. The CDR3 extends over 14 amino acids. CDR1 SGHNT and CDR2 YENEEA come from the germline V gene. CDR3 region: CASSLVNRGSEQYF. The CDR3 DNA reads as TGTGCCAGCAGCTTAGTCAACAGGGGATCCGAGCAGTACTTC.

The chain is built from TRBV28 and TRBJ2-3; TRBD1 agrees at 10 bases. J was trimmed by 5 bases and V by 5 bases; bases with no gene match: 4. The CDR3 contains 14 residues. Germline CDR1 is MDHEN and CDR2 is SYDVKM. CDR3 residues: CASSAGTGVDTQYF. CDR3 nucleotide sequence: TGTGCCAGCAGTGCGGGGACAGGGGTAGATACGCAGTATTTT.

J is TRBJ2-5 and V is TRBV29-1; 7 bases match TRBD2. J gave up 5 bases and V 1 base, and 4 bases lay outside the gene matches. The V gene's germline CDR1 is SQVTM and CDR2 ANQGSEA. This CDR3 is built from 13 residues. The CDR3 region is CSVEVAGVETQYF. CDR3 sequence (DNA): TGCAGCGTTGAAGTGGCGGGGGTGGAGACCCAGTACTTC.

This clone was picked up one time. The gene calls are TRBV11-3 and TRBJ2-1; D is undetermined. Germline V lookup: CDR1 SGHNT, CDR2 YENEEA. Trimming removed 1 base from V and 8 bases from J, with 12 bases in between. This CDR3 spans 14 amino acids. This chain's CDR3 is CASSLGVSGHEQFF. CDR3 in DNA: TGTGCCAGCAGCTTAGGGGTGTCTGGGCATGAGCAGTTCTTC.

The sample holds one count of this clone. The J gene is TRBJ2-7, the V gene TRBV1. TRBV1 is designated a pseudogene. There are 15 residues in the CDR3. The CDR3 DNA is TGCGCCAGCAGCCAAGATCCAAACCGCCCCTACGAGCAGTACTTC. This gives the protein CASSQDPNRPYEQYF.

J is TRBJ2-5 and V is TRBV29-1; 8 nucleotides line up with TRBD2. CDR1 and CDR2 from the germline V gene are SQVTM and ANQGSEA. V was clipped by 7 bases and J by 5 bases; unmatched bases: 9. CDR3 length equals 13 residues. The CDR3 DNA is TGCAGCGCCCTCCGGACTAGCCAGGAGACCCAGTACTTC. Translated, it gives CSALRTSQETQYF.

The chain links TRBV29-1 to TRBJ2-3; TRBD2 aligns across 10 bases. J lost 4 bases, V lost 4 bases, and 5 bases had no gene match. CDR1 and CDR2 from the germline V gene are SQVTM and ANQGSEA. CDR3 length: 14 amino acids. CDR3 sequence reads: CSVVGSGRSDTQYF. The CDR3 region has the DNA TGCAGCGTTGTTGGTAGCGGGAGGTCAGATACGCAGTATTTT.

This chain joins TRBV6-8 and TRBJ2-1; a weak D match, TRBD2 (6 bases). The germline V and J ends were trimmed by 8 bases and 6 bases, with 14 bases remaining between them. The CDR3 is made up of 13 amino acids. CDR1 is MNHGY and CDR2 is SAAAGT in the germline V gene. DNA of the CDR3: TGTGCCAGCGGGGGGACCCTAAGCAATGAGCAGTTCTTC. As protein: CASGGTLSNEQFF.

This chain links TRBV19 with TRBJ2-7, with a possible D match to TRBD1 (6 bases). Trimming pared 5 bases from V and 5 bases from J, leaving 13 bases between. Germline V gene data show CDR1 as LNHDA and CDR2 as SQIVND (reference sequence). The CDR3 length is 13 residues. In DNA form, the CDR3 reads TGTGCCAGTAGTCCAACAGGGAACCACGAGCAGTACTTC. It is translated as CASSPTGNHEQYF.

The V gene is TRBV10-2, the J gene TRBJ1-2; no definite D call. The CDR3 has 13 residues. Deletions cut 5 bases from V and 6 bases from J, with 13 bases between. Germline values: CDR1 WSHSY, CDR2 SAAADI. CDR3 DNA: TGCGCCAGCAGTATTAGGTTTTTACATGGCTACACCTTC. Its protein is CASSIRFLHGYTF.

The count of this clone is one. The CDR3 here is CSVGQQAAAQYF. The CDR3, as DNA: TGCAGCGTTGGACAACAGGCGGCGGCGCAGTATTTT. This sequence joins TRBV29-1 and TRBJ2-3, with a tentative D call TRBD1 (5 bases). The CDR3 extends over 12 amino acids. V was clipped by 4 bases and J by 10 bases, with 15 bases between them. The V gene's germline CDR1 is SQVTM and CDR2 ANQGSEA.

CDR3 DNA sequence: TGCAGCGTTGGCCCCTTACTAGCGGGAGGGGACTACAATGAGCAGTTCTTC. This gives the protein CSVGPLLAGGDYNEQFF. The chain couples TRBV29-1 to TRBJ2-1; 13 bases agree with TRBD2. Trimming removed 4 bases from V and 3 bases from J; junction bases left unmatched: 9. The germline CDR1 and CDR2 sequences are SQVTM and ANQGSEA. The CDR3 runs 17 residues.

The rearrangement links TRBV18 to TRBJ1-5, with 7 bases lining up with TRBD1. J lost 6 bases, V lost 2 bases, and 1 base had no gene match. Germline CDR1 KGHSH, CDR2 LQKENI. CDR3 length equals 13 residues. The CDR3 nucleotides read TGTGCCAGCTCACCAGGGACAGTTCAGCCCCAGCATTTT. Translating it yields CASSPGTVQPQHF.

CDR3 amino acids: CASSLGHPNYGYTF. The CDR3 nucleotides are TGTGCCAGTAGTTTGGGACACCCTAACTATGGCTACACCTTC. This chain links TRBV19 with TRBJ1-2; maybe TRBD1 (6 bases). This CDR3 contains 14 residues. V lost 5 bases to trimming and J lost 0 bases, with 10 bases between them. The germline V gene has CDR1 LNHDA and CDR2 SQIVND (reference sequence).

The gene calls are TRBV19 and TRBJ1-5, with a tentative D call TRBD1 (6 bases). Trimming removed 9 bases from V and 1 base from J, with 13 bases in between. Germline CDR1 LNHDA, CDR2 SQIVND (reference sequence). This CDR3 spans 14 amino acids. CDR3 loop: CASHHRESNQPQHF. CDR3 nucleotides: TGTGCCAGCCATCACAGGGAGAGCAATCAGCCCCAGCATTTT.

This clone was picked up one time. The chain couples TRBV5-1 to TRBJ2-1; TRBD2 aligns across 9 bases. The CDR3 length is 14 residues. Germline V CDR1 and CDR2: SGHRS, YFSETQ. With 4 bases clipped from V and 8 bases from J, the junction kept 7 bases outside the gene matches. The CDR3 coding sequence is TGCGCCAGCAGCAAGCGGGAGGCCGTCGATGAGCAGTTCTTC. This translates into CASSKREAVDEQFF. Supplemented by reference TRBV5-1 and TRBJ2-1, the full variable domain reads KAGVTQTPRYLIKTRGQQVTLSCSPISGHRSVSWYQQTPGQGLQFLFEYFSETQRNKGNFPGRFSGRQFSNSRSEMNVSTLELGDSALYLCASSKREAVDEQFFGPGTRLTVL.

The V call is TRBV18, the J call TRBJ1-3; 7 bases fit TRBD1. The CDR3 spans 15 residues. Per the germline V gene, CDR1 is KGHSH and CDR2 is LQKENI. Trimming cost V 2 bases and J 0 bases; bases outside gene matches: 1. The DNA of the CDR3 is TGTGCCAGCTCACCAGGGACAGACTCTGGAAACACCATATATTTT. Amino acids: CASSPGTDSGNTIYF.

V is TRBV7-6 and J is TRBJ1-1; TRBD1 matches 10 bases. V lost 5 bases and J lost 4; bases outside the gene matches: 7. Germline V CDR1 and CDR2: SGHVS, FNYEAQ. This CDR3 is 15 amino acids long. The CDR3 sequence: CASSLGGTGVTEAFF. Here the CDR3 DNA reads TGTGCCAGCAGCCTGGGGGGGACAGGGGTCACTGAAGCTTTCTTT.

A few counts support this clone. CDR3 nucleotides: TGCGCCAGCAGCCAAGATAGCGGGGGTAACTATGGCTACACCTTC. It encodes CASSQDSGGNYGYTF. This chain links TRBV1 with TRBJ1-2. TRBV1 is deemed a pseudogene. CDR3 length equals 15 residues.

The chain uses TRBV11-3 and TRBJ2-1, with D perhaps TRBD2 (5 bases). In germline, CDR1 is SGHNT, CDR2 YENEEA. The CDR3 runs 15 residues. V was clipped by 6 bases and J by 6 bases, with 18 bases between them. CDR3 protein: CASSMRGRGTNEQFF. The DNA for the CDR3 is TGTGCCAGCAGTATGCGAGGGAGAGGCACCAATGAGCAGTTCTTC.

The chain has TRBV11-3 and TRBJ2-7; TRBD2 matches 8 bases. The V and J ends lost 3 bases and 5 bases, in that order; junction bases with no gene match: 9. This CDR3 is 15 amino acids long. Germline CDR1 SGHNT, CDR2 YENEEA. The CDR3 DNA sequence: TGTGCCAGCAGCTTCACGCCGGGACTAGACCACGAGCAGTACTTC. Encoded protein: CASSFTPGLDHEQYF.

The J gene is TRBJ2-2, the V gene TRBV19; D may be TRBD1 (7 bases). Germline values: CDR1 LNHDA, CDR2 SQIVND (reference sequence). This CDR3 contains 15 residues. Trimming took 10 bases from V and 6 from J, leaving 21 bases between them. The DNA for the CDR3 is TGTGCCACCTCCTCACCAGGGGGGATCGCCGGGGAGCTGTTTTTT. Translated: CATSSPGGIAGELFF.

The chain couples TRBV11-3 to TRBJ1-1, with 7 positions matching TRBD1. V was pared by 0 bases and J by 1 base, with 5 bases of the junction left unmatched. The CDR3 has 16 amino acids. From germline, CDR1 is SGHNT and CDR2 YENEEA. CDR3 in amino acids: CASSLDRGDQNTEAFF. Here the CDR3 DNA reads TGTGCCAGCAGCTTAGACAGGGGGGACCAGAACACTGAAGCTTTCTTT.

This chain links TRBV6-8 with TRBJ1-2; D unclear. Germline values: CDR1 MNHGY, CDR2 SAAAGT. CDR3 size: 13 residues. Trimming took off 5 bases at V and 5 bases at J, with 12 bases between the two ends. The CDR3, as DNA: TGTGCCAGCAGTGCAGACGGAGGTTATGGCTACACCTTC. This gives the protein CASSADGGYGYTF.

The chain has TRBV6-8 and TRBJ2-1; 13 bases match TRBD2. From germline, CDR1 is MNHGY and CDR2 SAAAGT. This CDR3 comprises 16 residues. The ends lost 6 bases at V and 0 bases at J; junction bases unmatched: 2. CDR3 amino acids: CASSWTSGSSYNEQFF. In DNA form, the CDR3 reads TGTGCCAGCAGCTGGACTAGCGGGAGCTCCTACAATGAGCAGTTCTTC.

In this sample, this clone turned up once. The chain carries TRBV19 and TRBJ2-5; 8 bases line up with TRBD2. The V segment lost 1 base and the J segment 2 bases; nucleotides outside the gene matches: 6. The CDR3 runs 16 residues. Germline V gives CDR1 LNHDA, CDR2 SQIVND (reference sequence). CDR3 nucleotides: TGTGCCAGTAGTATAGCGGCTAGCGGGTTTCAAGAGACCCAGTACTTC. Amino acid sequence: CASSIAASGFQETQYF.